The clone carrying this T cell receptor beta chain was detected only once. What it binds is unknown. The sample originates from a study of T cells in localized non-small cell lung cancer. Study-level findings and limits: Uninvolved adjacent lung showed peak T cell clonality, exceeding tumor. Adjacent lung exhibited a median of around 60 among the 100 most abundant tumor clones. Greater T cell density in blood accompanied longer overall survival.

The ends lost 5 bases at V and 8 bases at J; junction bases unmatched: 6. CDR3 length: 13 residues. The germline V gene encodes CDR1 SGHTA and CDR2 FQGNSA. TCRdb keeps only in-frame clones here, not all; method: immunoSEQ multiplex PCR. The table has around 25,000 clones, approximately 86% seen once. The receptor was derived from a male donor aged 60 or over with stage II squamous cell lung carcinoma. The sample consisted of peripheral blood, taken before any cancer treatment. The J gene is TRBJ1-2, the V gene TRBV7-2; 9 nucleotides align to TRBD1. DNA for the CDR3: TGTGCCAGCAGCCCCGGGACAGGGAGAGGCTACACCTTC. Its protein product is CASSPGTGRGYTF.